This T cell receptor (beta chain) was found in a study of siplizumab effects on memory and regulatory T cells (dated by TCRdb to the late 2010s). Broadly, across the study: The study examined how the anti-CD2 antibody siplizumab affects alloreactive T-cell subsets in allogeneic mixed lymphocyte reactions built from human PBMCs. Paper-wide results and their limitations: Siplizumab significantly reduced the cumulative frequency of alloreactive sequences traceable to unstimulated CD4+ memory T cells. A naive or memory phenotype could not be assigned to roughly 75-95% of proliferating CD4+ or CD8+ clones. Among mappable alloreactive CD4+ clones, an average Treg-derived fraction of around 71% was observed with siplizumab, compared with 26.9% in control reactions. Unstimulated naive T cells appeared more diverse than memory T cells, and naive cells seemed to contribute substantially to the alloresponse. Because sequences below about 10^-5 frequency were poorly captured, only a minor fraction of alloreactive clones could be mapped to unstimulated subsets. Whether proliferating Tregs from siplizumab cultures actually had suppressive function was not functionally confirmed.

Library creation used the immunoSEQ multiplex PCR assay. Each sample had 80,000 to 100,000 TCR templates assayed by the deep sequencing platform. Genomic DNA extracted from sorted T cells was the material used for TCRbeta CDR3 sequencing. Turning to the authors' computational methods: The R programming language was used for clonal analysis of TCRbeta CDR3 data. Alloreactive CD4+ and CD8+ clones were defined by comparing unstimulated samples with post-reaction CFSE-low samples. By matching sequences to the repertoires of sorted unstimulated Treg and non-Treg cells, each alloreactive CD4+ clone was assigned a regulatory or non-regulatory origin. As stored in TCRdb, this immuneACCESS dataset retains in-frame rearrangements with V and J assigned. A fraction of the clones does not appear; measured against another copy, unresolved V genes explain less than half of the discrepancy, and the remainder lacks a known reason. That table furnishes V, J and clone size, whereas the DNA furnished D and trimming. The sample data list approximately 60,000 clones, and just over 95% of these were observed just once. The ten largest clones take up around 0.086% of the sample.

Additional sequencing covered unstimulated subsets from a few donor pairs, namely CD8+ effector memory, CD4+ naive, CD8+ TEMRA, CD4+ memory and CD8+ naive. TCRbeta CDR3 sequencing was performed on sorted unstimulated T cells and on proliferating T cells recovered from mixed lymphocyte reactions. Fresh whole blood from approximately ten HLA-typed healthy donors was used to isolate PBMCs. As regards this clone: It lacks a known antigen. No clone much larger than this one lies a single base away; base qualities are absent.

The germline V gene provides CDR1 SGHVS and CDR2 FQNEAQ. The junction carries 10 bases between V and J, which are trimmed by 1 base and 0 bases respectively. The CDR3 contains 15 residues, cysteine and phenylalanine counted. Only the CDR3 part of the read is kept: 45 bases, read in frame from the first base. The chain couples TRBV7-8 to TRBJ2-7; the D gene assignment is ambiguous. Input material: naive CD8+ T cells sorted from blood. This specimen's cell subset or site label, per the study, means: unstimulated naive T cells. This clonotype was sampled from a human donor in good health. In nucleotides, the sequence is TGTGCCAGCAGCTTAGGGGCGGCCAGCTCCTACGAGCAGTACTTC. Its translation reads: CASSLGAASSYEQYF.